The TCR beta chain described here comes from a study of blood T cell repertoires in COVID-19. Study background: Acute and convalescent COVID-19 samples came from the United States, Italy and Spain. PBMCs, B-cell-depleted T cells, or T cells provided the cDNA or gDNA that made up the material.

Libraries were prepared by immunoSEQ multiplex PCR; TCRdb keeps only in-frame clonotypes and omits some of them. The sample records approximately 110,000 clones, around 64% being singletons. Germline CDR1 and CDR2: GTSNPN and SVGIG (reference sequence). Deletions cut 2 bases from V and 1 base from J, with 8 bases between. This CDR3 has 13 amino acids. Sequenced sample: peripheral blood. The rearrangement uses TRBV30 and TRBJ1-2; D unclear. The TCR sequence derives from a human donor with acute or convalescent COVID-19. The donor label of this sample is uncertain. This CDR3 reads CAWSRQDNYGYTF. CDR3 bases: TGTGCCTGGAGTAGGCAGGATAACTATGGCTACACCTTC.